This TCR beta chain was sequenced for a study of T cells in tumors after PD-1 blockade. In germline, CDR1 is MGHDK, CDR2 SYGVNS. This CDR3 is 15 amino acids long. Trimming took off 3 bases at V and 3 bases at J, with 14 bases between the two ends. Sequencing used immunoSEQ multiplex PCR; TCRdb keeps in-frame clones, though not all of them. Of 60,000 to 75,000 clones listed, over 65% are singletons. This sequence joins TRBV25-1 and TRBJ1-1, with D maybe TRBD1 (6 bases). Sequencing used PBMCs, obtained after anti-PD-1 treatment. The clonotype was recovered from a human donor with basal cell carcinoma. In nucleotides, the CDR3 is TGTGCCAGCAGTGACGGGGGGGCGAGGGACACTGAAGCTTTCTTT. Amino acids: CASSDGGARDTEAFF. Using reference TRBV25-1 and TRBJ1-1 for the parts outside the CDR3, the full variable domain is EADIYQTPRYLVIGTGKKITLECSQTMGHDKMYWYQQDPGMELHLIHYSYGVNSTEKGDLSSESTVSRIRTEHFPLTLESARPSHTSQYLCASSDGGARDTEAFFGQGTRLTVV.